A single sample gave rise to the 17 T cell receptor beta chains below, sequenced in a study of T cells in Graves' hyperthyroidism and ophthalmopathy. The source material, RNA transcripts, was used to amplify TCR beta CDR3 regions. The HTBI primer set was used in a first-round RT-PCR of the TCR CDR3. TCRdb reprocessed the multiplex PCR reads with MiXCR, giving one entry per CDR3 protein. The sample consists of roughly 500,000 distinct CDR3 sequences, approximately 48% of them appearing once. Sequences were obtained from peripheral blood or thyroid tissue (not recorded which). The receptors stem from an adult woman with Graves' disease, either hyperthyroidism or ophthalmopathy (not recorded which).

The chain combines TRBV10-3 with TRBJ1-5; 7 bases line up with TRBD1. This CDR3 contains 15 residues. Germline V gives CDR1 ENHRY, CDR2 SYGVKD. V was pared by 5 bases and J by 9 bases, with 13 bases of the junction left unmatched. CDR3 amino acids: CAISLYGDSPRPQHF. Written as DNA, the CDR3 is TGTGCCATCAGTCTCTACGGGGACAGCCCTCGGCCCCAGCATTTT.

In the case of this clonotype: Given a much more abundant clone one base away, this may be a read error. The genes are TRBV4-1 and TRBJ1-5; D possibly corresponds to TRBD1 (5 bases). Trimming took 3 bases from V and 6 from J, leaving 15 bases between them. The CDR3 is made up of 15 amino acids. Germline CDR1 MGHRA, CDR2 YSYEKL. The chain's CDR3 is CASSQIGRTTQPQHF. Here the CDR3 DNA reads TGCGCCAGCAGCCAGATCGGCAGGACAACTCAGCCCCAGCATTTT.

V gene TRBV5-6 combines with J gene TRBJ1-5, with TRBD1 matching 7 bases. CDR3 length equals 14 residues. Germline V gives CDR1 SGHDT, CDR2 YYEEEE. V gave up 0 bases and J gave up 9 bases; unmatched junction bases: 6. The CDR3, as DNA: TGTGCCAGCAGCTTGGGAGGGGGCAGTTCGCCCCAGCATTTT. Translated, it gives CASSLGGGSSPQHF.

This clonotype was found many times. CDR3 nucleotides: TGTGCCAGCAGCTTGATGGGACAGGCAGCTTTCTTT. It encodes CASSLMGQAAFF. The chain employs TRBV7-8 and TRBJ1-1, with TRBD1 matching over 8 bases. The CDR3 runs 12 residues. V shed 3 bases and J 10 bases; nucleotides not matched to a gene: 4. Germline V gene lookup returns CDR1 SGHVS and CDR2 FQNEAQ. Variable domain in full (rest from reference TRBV7-8 and TRBJ1-1): GAGVSQSPRYKVAKRGQDVALRCDPISGHVSLFWYQQALGQGPEFLTYFQNEAQLDKSGLPSDRFFAERPEGSVSTLKIQRTQQEDSAVYLCASSLMGQAAFFGQGTRLTVV.

The genes are TRBV29-1 and TRBJ2-2; D ambiguous. V lost 7 bases to trimming and J lost 8 bases, with 8 bases between them. The germline CDR1 and CDR2 sequences are SQVTM and ANQGSEA. The CDR3 is 10 amino acids. CDR3 region: CSALGGELFF. The CDR3 DNA follows: TGCAGCGCCCTAGGGGGGGAGCTGTTTTTT.

This clonotype has ten or more counts. The chain uses TRBV19 and TRBJ2-2, with 8 bases lining up with TRBD2. Germline V gives CDR1 LNHDA, CDR2 SQIVND (reference sequence). Trimming cost V 6 bases and J 6 bases; bases outside gene matches: 6. The CDR3 contains 14 residues. CDR3 DNA: TGTGCCAGTAGATCACTAGCGGAGGCCGGGGAGCTGTTTTTT. Encoded protein: CASRSLAEAGELFF.

This clonotype has a handful of counts. CDR3 nucleotide sequence: TGTGCCAGCACTCAGGCCGGGACGAAGGAAAAACTGTTTTTT. Its translation: CASTQAGTKEKLFF. This sequence joins TRBV25-1 and TRBJ1-4, with D perhaps matching TRBD1 (5 bases). The CDR3 is 14 amino acids. The V end was cut by 7 bases, the J end by 8 bases, with 17 bases between. The germline gives CDR1 MGHDK, CDR2 SYGVNS.

This chain uses TRBV10-3 with TRBJ1-2; weak D call: TRBD1 (5 bases). Deletions cut 3 bases from V and 4 bases from J, with 6 bases between. Germline CDR1 reads ENHRY; CDR2 reads SYGVKD. This CDR3 is built from 12 residues. CDR3 sequence reads: CAISDDSYGYTF. CDR3 DNA sequence: TGTGCCATCAGTGACGACAGCTATGGCTACACCTTC.

The chain couples TRBV2 to TRBJ2-2, with D possibly TRBD2 on 5 matching bases. The germline CDR1 and CDR2 sequences are SNHLY and FYNNEI. Trimming stripped 3 bases from V and 7 bases from J, with 18 bases between. The CDR3 totals 16 residues. The chain's CDR3 is CASSEHVGEHVGELFF. CDR3 DNA sequence: TGTGCCAGCAGTGAGCATGTCGGGGAGCATGTCGGGGAGCTGTTTTTT.

J is TRBJ2-5 and V is TRBV6-1; 14 bases agree with TRBD2. The CDR3 is made up of 15 amino acids. Germline V CDR1 and CDR2: MNHNS, SASEGT. The V and J ends lost 3 bases and 5 bases, in that order; junction bases with no gene match: 2. CDR3 sequence (DNA): TGTGCCAGCAGTGAGACTAGCGGGGGGGCCGAGACCCAGTACTTC. Translating gives CASSETSGGAETQYF.

This clonotype was detected ten times or more. The chain is built from TRBV2 and TRBJ2-5; D remains ambiguous. In germline, CDR1 is SNHLY, CDR2 FYNNEI. The CDR3 loop spans 15 amino acids. Trimming removed 2 bases at V and 5 bases at J, with 15 bases between. The CDR3 region is CASSERKGLGETQYF. CDR3 DNA sequence: TGTGCCAGCAGTGAAAGGAAAGGCTTGGGGGAGACCCAGTACTTC.

This clonotype was counted ten times or more. The rearrangement uses TRBV20-1 and TRBJ1-1; 9 nucleotides align to TRBD1. The ends lost 8 bases at V and 7 bases at J; junction bases unmatched: 8. The CDR3 is made up of 12 amino acids. Germline lookup yields CDR1 DFQATT and CDR2 SNEGSKA (reference sequence). CDR3: CSCTGGAIEAFF. CDR3 bases: TGCAGTTGCACAGGGGGCGCGATTGAAGCTTTCTTT.

CDR3 DNA: TGCAGCGTTGCGACAGGGTATGATGGCTACACCTTC. Residues: CSVATGYDGYTF. This chain uses TRBV29-1 with TRBJ1-2; the match to TRBD1 covers 7 bases. The CDR3 totals 12 residues. Germline CDR1 SQVTM, CDR2 ANQGSEA. V lost 4 bases and J lost 6; bases outside the gene matches: 5.

The sample holds many counts of this clonotype. The chain joins TRBV29-1 to TRBJ2-5, with D tentatively TRBD2 (6 bases). The V end was cut by 8 bases, the J end by 0 bases, with 10 bases between. CDR3 length: 12 residues. Germline V lookup: CDR1 SQVTM, CDR2 ANQGSEA. This CDR3 is CSHRDYQETQYF. The CDR3 DNA follows: TGCAGCCACCGGGACTACCAAGAGACCCAGTACTTC. The full variable domain, completed using reference TRBV29-1 and TRBJ2-5, is SAVISQKPSRDICQRGTSLTIQCQVDSQVTMMFWYRQQPGQSLTLIATANQGSEATYESGFVIDKFPISRPNLTFSTLTVSNMSPEDSSIYLCSHRDYQETQYFGPGTRLLVL.

The J gene is TRBJ1-1, the V gene TRBV5-6; tentative D call: TRBD1 (5 bases). This CDR3 has 17 residues. V was cut by 1 base and J by 10 bases, with 26 bases left in between. Germline values: CDR1 SGHDT, CDR2 YYEEEE. The CDR3 bases are TGTGCCAGCAGCTTGTTGCAGGGTTTGGGGCGCGGCGGAGGAGCTTTCTTT. The encoded protein is CASSLLQGLGRGGGAFF.

J is TRBJ2-7 and V is TRBV2; the D gene is possibly TRBD1 (6 bases). This CDR3 contains 14 residues. Trimming removed 0 bases from V and 4 bases from J, with 10 bases in between. In germline, CDR1 is SNHLY, CDR2 FYNNEI. The CDR3 sequence is CASSEANRAYEQYF. CDR3 nucleotides: TGTGCCAGCAGTGAAGCCAACAGGGCATACGAGCAGTACTTC.

This clonotype was seen at least ten times. The gene calls are TRBV4-2 and TRBJ2-2; TRBD2 is a possible D gene (6 bases). This CDR3 region has 14 residues. Trimming removed 4 bases from V and 8 bases from J, with 14 bases in between. The germline gives CDR1 LGHNA, CDR2 YNFKEQ. CDR3 sequence reads: CASSLRTTGGELFF. The CDR3 DNA reads TGTGCCAGCAGCCTCCGGACTACCGGTGGGGAGCTGTTTTTT.